This TCR beta chain originates from a study of T cells in Graves' hyperthyroidism and ophthalmopathy. There are many counts of this clonotype. TCR beta CDR3 regions were amplified from RNA. The primer set for the first-round RT-PCR of the TCR CDR3 was HTBI. TCRdb reprocessed the multiplex PCR reads with MiXCR, giving one entry per CDR3 protein. The table has fewer than 900,000 distinct CDR3 sequences, around 15% seen once. Diagnosis relied on clinical symptoms, serum thyroxine and TRAb, thyroid ultrasound and orbital computed tomography. About 10 ml of fresh peripheral blood supplied the PBMCs. The sample was blood. The sequence was collected from a young man with Graves' hyperthyroidism.

The CDR3 protein is CASSQETRTGYEQYF. DNA of the CDR3: TGTGCCAGCAGCCAAGAGACACGAACCGGCTACGAGCAGTACTTC. The rearrangement joins TRBV4-2 to TRBJ2-7; no firm D call. CDR1 and CDR2 (germline): LGHNA, YNFKEQ. This CDR3 comprises 15 residues. Trimming took 0 bases from V and 3 from J, leaving 12 bases between them.